This T cell receptor (beta chain) was sequenced for a study of post-analysis software for immune sequencing data. Study context: Some patients lacked subtype; others had relapsing-remitting, secondary progressive or progressive-relapsing disease.

Findings and limits, study-wide: Versus controls, multiple sclerosis patients showed significantly lower diversity (normalized Chao1). Patients had higher frequencies than controls of roughly 5 TRBV segments, including TRBV5-6, TRBV5-1 and TRBV20-1. F measure clustering grouped samples strongly by preparation batch.

In this sample, this clonotype turned up once. As yet, its antigen is unknown. Prepared TCR beta cDNA libraries contained unique molecular identifiers. Around 500,000 cDNA molecules were obtained per 1 to 10 million input T cells. Using its own MiXCR run on the PCR reads, TCRdb lists one record per CDR3 protein. The sample comprises fewer than 900,000 distinct CDR3 sequences, around 46% of which are singletons, and roughly 5% rests with the top ten. Germline values: CDR1 SGHDT, CDR2 YYEEEE. V dropped 5 bases and J dropped 6; count of bases not matched to a gene: 3. CDR3 length equals 12 residues. The TCR comes from a girl between 5 and 17 years old with multiple sclerosis. The rearrangement joins TRBV5-6 to TRBJ2-3; 7 bases are a match to TRBD2. Sequencing was performed on blood. The CDR3 loop reads CASRAGADTQYF. DNA for the CDR3: TGTGCCAGCAGGGCGGGAGCGGATACGCAGTATTTT. Looking up the rest from reference TRBV5-6 and TRBJ2-3 gives the full variable domain: DAGVTQSPTHLIKTRGQQVTLRCSPKSGHDTVSWYQQALGQGPQFIFQYYEEEERQRGNFPDRFSGHQFPNYSSELNVNALLLGDSALYLCASRAGADTQYFGPGTRLTVL.